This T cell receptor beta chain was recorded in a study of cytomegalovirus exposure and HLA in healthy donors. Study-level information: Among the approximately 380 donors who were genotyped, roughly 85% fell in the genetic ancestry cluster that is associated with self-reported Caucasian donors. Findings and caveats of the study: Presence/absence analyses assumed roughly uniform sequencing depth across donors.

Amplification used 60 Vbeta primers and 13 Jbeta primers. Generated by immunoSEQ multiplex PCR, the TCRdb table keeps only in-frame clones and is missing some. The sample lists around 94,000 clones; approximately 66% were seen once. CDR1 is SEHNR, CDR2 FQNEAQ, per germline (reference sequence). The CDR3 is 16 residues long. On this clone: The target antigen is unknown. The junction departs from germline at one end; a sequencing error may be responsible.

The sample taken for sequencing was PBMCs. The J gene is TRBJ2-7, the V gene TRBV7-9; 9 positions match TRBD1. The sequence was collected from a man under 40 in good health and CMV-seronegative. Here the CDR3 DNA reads TGTTCCAGCAGCTTAAGAATCGGGACAGGGAGAAACGAGCAGTACTTC. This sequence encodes CSSSLRIGTGRNEQYF.